One and the same sample provided the 14 T cell receptor beta chains below, sequenced in a study of T cell repertoires in cytomegalovirus infection. Antigens for these TCRs are unknown. TCRdb re-analysed the reads in MiXCR, keeping a single row per CDR3 protein. Of around 800,000 distinct CDR3 sequences listed, 32% were seen once; the top ten hold over 10%. The material sequenced was cultured CD8+ T cells from PBMCs, taken from culture after CMV antigen stimulation. Every receptor here comes from a human donor in good health (CMV status not recorded). Some clones in this sample may be carry-over from other donors' samples.

This chain joins TRBV7-6 and TRBJ1-5, with 9 nucleotides matching TRBD1. The germline gives CDR1 SGHVS, CDR2 FNYEAQ. V lost 5 bases, J lost 5 bases, and 10 bases stayed unmatched. The CDR3 has 16 residues. CDR3 DNA sequence: TGTGCCAGCAGCCCACTTTCGGGACAGGGAGATCAGCCCCAGCATTTT. Translated: CASSPLSGQGDQPQHF.

This clonotype was observed once. The rearrangement uses TRBV23-1 and TRBJ2-7, with 7 nucleotides matching TRBD1. TRBV23-1 is placed among ORFs of uncertain function. The CDR3 has 9 residues. The CDR3 region is CAHRRDRDV. The CDR3 bases are TGCGCCCACAGGAGAGACAGGGACGTC.

The chain employs TRBV6-5 and TRBJ2-7; D possibly matches TRBD1 or TRBD2 (5 bases each). The CDR3 runs to 15 residues. V lost 2 bases, J lost 4 bases, and 15 bases lay in between. CDR1 is MNHEY, CDR2 SVGAGI, per germline. Written as DNA, the CDR3 is TGTGCCAGCAGTTACGACAGTCTGGAGGCGTACGAGCAGTACTTC. Translating gives CASSYDSLEAYEQYF.

This clonotype was seen a few times. The DNA of the CDR3 is TGTGCCAGCACCATAGGCGGAAACACCATATATTTT. Translated: CASTIGGNTIYF. V gene TRBV28 combines with J gene TRBJ1-3, with D unclear. Trimming removed 7 bases from V and 4 bases from J, with 8 bases in between. The CDR3 is 12 amino acids. CDR1 and CDR2 from the germline V gene are MDHEN and SYDVKM.

There are a few counts of this clonotype. The chain employs TRBV3-1 and TRBJ2-6; D remains unclear. This CDR3 region has 14 residues. Germline V gene sequence: CDR1 LGHDT, CDR2 YNNKEL (reference sequence). The V end was cut by 7 bases, the J end by 2 bases, with 9 bases between. The CDR3 DNA reads as TGTGCCAGCACCCCGTTCCCTGGGGCCAACGTCCTGACTTTC. Protein: CASTPFPGANVLTF.

This clonotype showed up just a few times. The rearrangement joins TRBV4-1 to TRBJ1-1; 7 bases are shared with TRBD1. Trimming at V came to 6 bases and at J to 6 bases, leaving 13 bases not matched to a gene. From germline, CDR1 is MGHRA and CDR2 YSYEKL. CDR3 length: 15 amino acids. CDR3 amino acids: CASSRASGGVAEAFF. In DNA form, the CDR3 reads TGCGCCAGCAGTCGGGCCTCAGGGGGAGTGGCTGAAGCTTTCTTT.

The chain carries TRBV27 and TRBJ2-1, with D tentatively TRBD1 (7 bases). The CDR3 consists of 19 residues. Looked up from germline, CDR1 is MNHEY and CDR2 is SMNVEV (reference sequence). The V end lost 2 bases, the J end lost 3 bases, and 23 bases lay between the germline ends. The CDR3 DNA follows: TGTGCCAGCAGTTTACACCGAGCAGGGGGGACCCGGTTCTACAATGAGCAGTTCTTC. Its translation is CASSLHRAGGTRFYNEQFF.

V and J are TRBV7-4 and TRBJ1-1; D is undetermined. The germline CDR1 and CDR2 sequences are SGHVT and SQSDAQ. Trimming shortened V by 5 bases and J by 4 bases, and 11 bases separated the two germline ends. The length of the CDR3 is 13 residues. The CDR3 spells CASSTGLTTEAFF. In DNA form, the CDR3 reads TGTGCCAGCAGCACCGGGTTAACCACTGAAGCTTTCTTT.

This clonotype has a handful of counts. The CDR3 nucleotides are TGCGCCAGCAGCCATTATACAGGCTACGAGCAGTACTTC. Translating it yields CASSHYTGYEQYF. The J gene is TRBJ2-7, the V gene TRBV4-1, with D maybe TRBD1 (5 bases). CDR3 length equals 13 residues. The V gene's germline CDR1 is MGHRA and CDR2 YSYEKL. V lost 3 bases, J lost 3 bases, and 9 bases lay in between.

This clonotype was picked up a small number of times. This rearrangement joins TRBV28 to TRBJ2-1; 7 bases map to TRBD2. V shed 2 bases, J shed 10 bases, and the junction held 17 bases outside the gene matches. This CDR3 comprises 17 residues. In germline, CDR1 is MDHEN, CDR2 SYDVKM. The CDR3 reads CASSLTQPVGGGLEQFF. The CDR3 nucleotides are TGTGCCAGCAGTTTAACACAACCGGTCGGGGGAGGGTTGGAGCAGTTCTTC.

This chain joins TRBV4-2 and TRBJ2-1; 8 bases are a match to TRBD2. CDR1 and CDR2 from the germline V gene are LGHNA and YNFKEQ. V lost 2 bases to trimming and J lost 7 bases; unmatched junction nucleotides: 4. This CDR3 has 14 residues. The CDR3 reads CASSQFGGGNEQFF. The CDR3 region has the DNA TGTGCCAGCAGCCAATTCGGGGGGGGGAATGAGCAGTTCTTC.

This clonotype appeared many times. This chain joins TRBV2 and TRBJ1-3, with 7 bases lining up with TRBD1. This CDR3 is 16 amino acids long. The trim removed 0 bases at V and 1 base at J, leaving 3 bases unmatched. Looked up from germline, CDR1 is SNHLY and CDR2 is FYNNEI. The CDR3 loop reads CASSEARGRSGNTIYF. The CDR3 region has the DNA TGTGCCAGCAGTGAAGCCAGGGGGAGGTCTGGAAACACCATATATTTT.

The table lists this clonotype with a few counts. V is TRBV2 and J is TRBJ1-4, with D maybe TRBD1 (6 bases). Trimming removed 8 bases at V and 8 bases at J, with 27 bases between. In germline, CDR1 is SNHLY, CDR2 FYNNEI. The CDR3 spans 17 residues. The CDR3: CASGTREAQGDREKLFF. In nucleotides, the CDR3 is TGTGCCAGCGGAACGAGGGAAGCACAGGGTGATAGGGAAAAACTGTTTTTT.

V usage is TRBV13 and J usage is TRBJ1-1; D might be TRBD1 (5 bases). Per germline, CDR1 PRHDT and CDR2 FYEKMQ (reference sequence). The CDR3 has 13 amino acids. The ends were cut back, 2 bases at V and 5 bases at J, with 9 bases in the middle. The CDR3 reads CASSLLQETEAFF. CDR3 nucleotide sequence: TGTGCCAGCAGCTTATTACAGGAGACTGAAGCTTTCTTT.